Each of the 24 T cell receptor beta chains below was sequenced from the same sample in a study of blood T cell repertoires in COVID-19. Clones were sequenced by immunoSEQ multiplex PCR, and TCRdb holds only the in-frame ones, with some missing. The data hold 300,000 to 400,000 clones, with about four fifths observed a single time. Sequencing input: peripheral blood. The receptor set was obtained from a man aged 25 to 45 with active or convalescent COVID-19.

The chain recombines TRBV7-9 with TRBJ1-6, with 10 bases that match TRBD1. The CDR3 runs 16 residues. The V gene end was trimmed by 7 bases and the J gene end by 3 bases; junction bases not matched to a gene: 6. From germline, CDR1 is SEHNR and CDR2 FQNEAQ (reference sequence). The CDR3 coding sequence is TGTGCCAGCACGGACAGGGGGAAATACTATAATTCACCCCTCCACTTT. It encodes CASTDRGKYYNSPLHF.

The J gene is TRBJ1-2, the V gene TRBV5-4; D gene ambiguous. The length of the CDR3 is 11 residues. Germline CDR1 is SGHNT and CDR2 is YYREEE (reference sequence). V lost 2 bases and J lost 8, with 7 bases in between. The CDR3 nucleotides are TGTGCCAGCAGCTTTGGCAACGGCTACACCTTC. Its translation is CASSFGNGYTF.

For the CDR3, the DNA is TGTGCCAGCAGCTCAATTCAGGGCGCTGGGGCCAACGTCCTGACTTTC. This translates into CASSSIQGAGANVLTF. This sequence joins TRBV11-2 and TRBJ2-6, with D tentatively TRBD1 (5 bases). Germline V CDR1 and CDR2: SGHAT, FQNNGV. The CDR3 loop spans 16 amino acids. The V and J ends lost 4 bases and 2 bases respectively, with 12 bases between them.

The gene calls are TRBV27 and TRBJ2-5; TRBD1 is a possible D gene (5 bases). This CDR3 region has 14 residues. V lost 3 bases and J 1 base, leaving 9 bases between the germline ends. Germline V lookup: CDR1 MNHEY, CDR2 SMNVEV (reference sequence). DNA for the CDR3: TGTGCCAGCAGTTTTGCAGGGCCCCAAGAGACCCAGTACTTC. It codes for CASSFAGPQETQYF.

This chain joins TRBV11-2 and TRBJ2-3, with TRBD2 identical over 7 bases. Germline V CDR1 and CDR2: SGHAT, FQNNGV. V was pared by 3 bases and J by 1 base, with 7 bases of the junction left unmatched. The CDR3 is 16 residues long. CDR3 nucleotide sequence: TGTGCCAGCAGCTTGGTAGGCGGGAGTGGCACAGATACGCAGTATTTT. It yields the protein CASSLVGGSGTDTQYF.

The CDR3 reads CASSLGQRNQPQHF. DNA for the CDR3: TGTGCCAGCAGCCTAGGACAGCGCAATCAGCCCCAGCATTTT. The genes are TRBV3-1 (or the pseudogene TRBV3-2) and TRBJ1-5, with D tentatively TRBD1 (6 bases). Germline V gives CDR1 LGHDT, CDR2 YNNKEL (reference sequence). This CDR3 region has 14 residues. Trimming pared 4 bases from V and 2 bases from J, leaving 9 bases between.

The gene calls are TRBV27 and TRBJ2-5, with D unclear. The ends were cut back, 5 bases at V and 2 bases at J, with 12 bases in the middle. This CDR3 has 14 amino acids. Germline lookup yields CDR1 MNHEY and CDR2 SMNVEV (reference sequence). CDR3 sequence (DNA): TGTGCCAGCAGTCCCTTGGCGGATCAAGAGACCCAGTACTTC. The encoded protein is CASSPLADQETQYF.

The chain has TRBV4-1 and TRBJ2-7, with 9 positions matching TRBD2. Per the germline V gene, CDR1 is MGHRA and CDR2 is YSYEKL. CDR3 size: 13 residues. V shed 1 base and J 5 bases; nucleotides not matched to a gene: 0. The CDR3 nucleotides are TGCGCCAGCAGCCAAGGACTAGCGGACGAGCAGTACTTC. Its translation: CASSQGLADEQYF.

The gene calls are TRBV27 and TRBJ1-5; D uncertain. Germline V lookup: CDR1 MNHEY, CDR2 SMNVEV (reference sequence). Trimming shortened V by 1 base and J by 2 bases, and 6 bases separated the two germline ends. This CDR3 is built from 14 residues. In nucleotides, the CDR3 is TGTGCCAGCAGTTTATTCCAGGGCAATCAGCCCCAGCATTTT. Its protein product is CASSLFQGNQPQHF.

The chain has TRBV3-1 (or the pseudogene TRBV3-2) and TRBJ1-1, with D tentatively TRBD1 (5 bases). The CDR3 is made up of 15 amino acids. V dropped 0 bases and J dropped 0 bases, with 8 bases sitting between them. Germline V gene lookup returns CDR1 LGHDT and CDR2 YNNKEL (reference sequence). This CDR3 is CASSQEGGVNTEAFF. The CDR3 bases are TGTGCCAGCAGCCAAGAGGGGGGGGTGAACACTGAAGCTTTCTTT.

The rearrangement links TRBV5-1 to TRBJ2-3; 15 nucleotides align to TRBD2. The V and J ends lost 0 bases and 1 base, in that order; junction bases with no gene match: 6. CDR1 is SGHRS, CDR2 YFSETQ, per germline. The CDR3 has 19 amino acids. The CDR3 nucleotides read TGCGCCAGCAGCTTGGGGACTAGCGGGAGGGCCTGGGGCACAGATACGCAGTATTTT. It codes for CASSLGTSGRAWGTDTQYF.

The CDR3 region is CASSLLLAGEGTGELFF. As DNA, the CDR3 is TGCGCCAGCAGCTTGCTCCTAGCGGGAGAAGGCACCGGGGAGCTGTTTTTT. The chain carries TRBV5-1 and TRBJ2-2; TRBD2 matches at 10 bases. V lost 1 base and J lost 4; bases outside the gene matches: 7. The CDR3 covers 17 residues. The germline gives CDR1 SGHRS, CDR2 YFSETQ. The full variable domain, with the rest looked up from reference TRBV5-1 and TRBJ2-2, is KAGVTQTPRYLIKTRGQQVTLSCSPISGHRSVSWYQQTPGQGLQFLFEYFSETQRNKGNFPGRFSGRQFSNSRSEMNVSTLELGDSALYLCASSLLLAGEGTGELFFGEGSRLTVL.

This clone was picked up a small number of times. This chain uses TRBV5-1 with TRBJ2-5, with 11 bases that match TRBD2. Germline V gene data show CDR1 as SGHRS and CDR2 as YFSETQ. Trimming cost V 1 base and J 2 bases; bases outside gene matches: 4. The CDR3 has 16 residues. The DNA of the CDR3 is TGCGCCAGCAGCTTGAGCGGGACTAGCGGACAAGAGACCCAGTACTTC. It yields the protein CASSLSGTSGQETQYF. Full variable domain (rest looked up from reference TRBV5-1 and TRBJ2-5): KAGVTQTPRYLIKTRGQQVTLSCSPISGHRSVSWYQQTPGQGLQFLFEYFSETQRNKGNFPGRFSGRQFSNSRSEMNVSTLELGDSALYLCASSLSGTSGQETQYFGPGTRLLVL.

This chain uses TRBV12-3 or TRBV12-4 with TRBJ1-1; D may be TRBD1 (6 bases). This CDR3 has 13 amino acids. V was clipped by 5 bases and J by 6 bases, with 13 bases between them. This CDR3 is CASSRQAAAEAFF. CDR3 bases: TGTGCCAGCAGTCGACAGGCCGCCGCTGAAGCTTTCTTT.

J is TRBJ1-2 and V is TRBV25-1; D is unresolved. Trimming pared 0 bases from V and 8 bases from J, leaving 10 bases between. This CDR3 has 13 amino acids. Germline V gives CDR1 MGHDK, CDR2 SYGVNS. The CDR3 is CASSEYSGFGYTF. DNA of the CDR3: TGTGCCAGCAGTGAATATAGCGGGTTCGGCTACACCTTC.

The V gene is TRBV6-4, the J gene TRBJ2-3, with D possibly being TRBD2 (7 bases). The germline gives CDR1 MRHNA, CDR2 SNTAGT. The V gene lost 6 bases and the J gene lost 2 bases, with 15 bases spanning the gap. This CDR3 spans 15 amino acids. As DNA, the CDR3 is TGTGCCAGCAGCCCGCTCGCGGGGGCCACAGATACGCAGTATTTT. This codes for CASSPLAGATDTQYF.

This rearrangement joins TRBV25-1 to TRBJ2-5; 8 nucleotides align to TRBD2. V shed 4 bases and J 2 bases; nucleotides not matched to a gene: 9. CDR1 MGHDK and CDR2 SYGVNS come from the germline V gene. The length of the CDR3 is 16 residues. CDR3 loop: CASSVWASGLQETQYF. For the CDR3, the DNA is TGTGCCAGCAGTGTTTGGGCTAGCGGGTTACAAGAGACCCAGTACTTC.

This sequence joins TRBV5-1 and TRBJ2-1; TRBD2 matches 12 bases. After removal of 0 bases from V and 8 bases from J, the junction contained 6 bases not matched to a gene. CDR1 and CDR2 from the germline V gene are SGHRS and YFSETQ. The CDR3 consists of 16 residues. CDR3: CASSLGTLAGGDEQFF. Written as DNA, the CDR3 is TGCGCCAGCAGCTTGGGTACCCTAGCGGGGGGGGATGAGCAGTTCTTC.

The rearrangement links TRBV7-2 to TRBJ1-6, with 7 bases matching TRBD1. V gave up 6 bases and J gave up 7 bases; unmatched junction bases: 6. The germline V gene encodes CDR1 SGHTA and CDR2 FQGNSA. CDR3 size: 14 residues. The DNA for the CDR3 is TGTGCCAGCAGACGAGACAGGGTGAATTCACCCCTCCACTTT. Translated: CASRRDRVNSPLHF.

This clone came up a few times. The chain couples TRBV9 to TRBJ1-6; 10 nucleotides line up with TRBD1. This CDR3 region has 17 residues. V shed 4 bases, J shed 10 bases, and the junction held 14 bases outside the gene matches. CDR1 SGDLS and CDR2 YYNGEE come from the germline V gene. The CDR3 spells CASSLSRGGTGDSPLHF. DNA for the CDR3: TGTGCCAGCAGCCTCTCCAGGGGAGGGACAGGGGACTCACCCCTCCACTTT.

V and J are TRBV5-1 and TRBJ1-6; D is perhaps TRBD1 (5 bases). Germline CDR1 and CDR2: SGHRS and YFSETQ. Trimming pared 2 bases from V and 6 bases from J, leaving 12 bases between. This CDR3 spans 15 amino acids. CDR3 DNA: TGCGCCAGCAGCTTTAATTCAGGGTTTAATTCACCCCTCCACTTT. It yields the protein CASSFNSGFNSPLHF.

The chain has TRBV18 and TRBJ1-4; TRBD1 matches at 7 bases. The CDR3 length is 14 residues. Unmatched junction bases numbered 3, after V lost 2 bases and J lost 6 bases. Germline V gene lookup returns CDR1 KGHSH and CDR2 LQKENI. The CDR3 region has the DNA TGTGCCAGCTCACCAGACAGGGATGATGAAAAACTGTTTTTT. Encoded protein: CASSPDRDDEKLFF.

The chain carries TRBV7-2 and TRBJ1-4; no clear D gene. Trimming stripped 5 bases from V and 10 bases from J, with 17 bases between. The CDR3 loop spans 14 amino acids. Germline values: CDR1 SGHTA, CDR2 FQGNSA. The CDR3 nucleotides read TGTGCCAGCAGCCCTGTCCAAAGCTCGAGAAAACTGTTTTTT. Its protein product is CASSPVQSSRKLFF.

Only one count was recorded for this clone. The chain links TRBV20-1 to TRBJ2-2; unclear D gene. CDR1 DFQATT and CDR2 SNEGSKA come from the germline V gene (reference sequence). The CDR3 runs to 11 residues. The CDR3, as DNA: TGCAGGGCCGCGAACACCGGGGAGCTGTTTTTT. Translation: CRAANTGELFF.